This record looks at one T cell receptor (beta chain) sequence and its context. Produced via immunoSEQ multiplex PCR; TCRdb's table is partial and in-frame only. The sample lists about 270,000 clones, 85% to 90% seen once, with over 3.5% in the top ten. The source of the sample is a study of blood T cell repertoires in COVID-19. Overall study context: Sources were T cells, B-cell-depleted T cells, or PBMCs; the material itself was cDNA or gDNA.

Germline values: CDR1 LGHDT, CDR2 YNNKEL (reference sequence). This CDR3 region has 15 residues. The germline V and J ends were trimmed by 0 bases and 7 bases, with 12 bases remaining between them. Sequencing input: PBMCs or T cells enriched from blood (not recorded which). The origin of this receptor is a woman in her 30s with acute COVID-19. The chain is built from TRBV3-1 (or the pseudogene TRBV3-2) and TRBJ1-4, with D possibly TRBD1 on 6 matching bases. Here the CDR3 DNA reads TGTGCCAGCAGCCAAGATTTCACAGGGAGTGAAAAACTGTTTTTT. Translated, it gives CASSQDFTGSEKLFF.